These T cell receptor beta chains were read from a single sample in a study of blood T cell repertoires in COVID-19. Profiling relied on immunoSEQ multiplex PCR, and the TCRdb table lists in-frame clones only, not all of them. Among under 200,000 clones listed, roughly 80% were seen once. Sequenced material: peripheral blood. These receptors all stem from an older man with acute or convalescent COVID-19. Each CDR3 is given with its conserved first and last residue. D genes are given only for firm matches. Expanded clones are given a class, and other clones once, few, many or no size at all.

>-|TRBJ2-3|20|-|TRBV21-1
CASSKSKPGLAGDRADTQYF
TGTGCCAGCAGCAAATCCAAACCGGGACTAGCGGGAGATCGGGCAGATACGCAGTATTTT
>-|TRBJ2-7|16|-|TRBV27
CASTPAGGRLTYEQYF
TGTGCCAGCACCCCAGCAGGAGGGCGCCTCACCTACGAGCAGTACTTC
>-|TRBJ2-3|15|TRBD2|TRBV9
CASSVEAGGGDTQYF
TGTGCCAGCAGCGTAGAAGCGGGAGGCGGAGATACGCAGTATTTT
>-|TRBJ1-5|17|TRBD1|TRBV7-9
CASSRGEGQGSSQPQHF
TGTGCCAGCAGCAGAGGGGAGGGACAGGGGTCCAGCCAGCCCCAGCATTTT
>-|TRBJ1-2|13|TRBD1|TRBV7-9
CASSSGQVYGYTF
TGTGCCAGCAGCAGCGGACAGGTCTATGGCTACACCTTC
>once|TRBJ2-6|17|-|TRBV4-2
CASSQAMDISGANVLTF
TGTGCCAGCAGCCAAGCAATGGACATCTCTGGGGCCAACGTCCTGACTTTC
>-|TRBJ1-2|12|-|TRBV5-4
CASSLGSGKHTF
TGTGCCAGCAGCTTGGGTTCCGGGAAACACACCTTC
>-|TRBJ2-1|15|TRBD1|TRBV5-1
CASSVSGQGLHEQFF
TGCGCCAGCAGCGTGTCGGGACAGGGGTTACATGAGCAGTTCTTC
>few|TRBJ1-1|12|TRBD1|TRBV28
CASKGQGAEAFF
TGTGCCAGCAAGGGACAGGGGGCTGAAGCTTTCTTT
>-|TRBJ1-5|14|-|TRBV6-5
CASSYRSSNQPQHF
TGTGCCAGCAGTTACCGTAGTAGCAATCAGCCCCAGCATTTT
>-|TRBJ2-7|18|-|TRBV3-1/TRBV3-2
CASSQDGGRTWSSYEQYF
TGTGCCAGCAGCCAAGACGGGGGGCGGACATGGAGCTCCTACGAGCAGTACTTC
>-|TRBJ1-3|15|-|TRBV7-2
CASSLTGALGNTIYF
TGTGCCAGCAGCTTGACAGGAGCCCTTGGAAACACCATATATTTT
>once|TRBJ2-5|15|-|TRBV3-1/TRBV3-2
CASSPNPGSQETQYF
TGTGCCAGCAGCCCAAATCCAGGGTCACAAGAGACCCAGTACTTC
>few|TRBJ2-7|12|-|TRBV12-3/TRBV12-4
CASSQQGYEQYF
TGTGCCAGCAGCCAACAGGGTTACGAGCAGTACTTC
>-|TRBJ1-2|14|-|TRBV6-5
CASSQLQDNYGYTF
TGTGCCAGCAGCCAGCTACAGGATAACTATGGCTACACCTTC
>-|TRBJ2-7|16|TRBD1|TRBV4-2
CASSQDVQGKSYEQYF
TGTGCCAGCAGCCAAGATGTACAGGGGAAATCCTACGAGCAGTACTTC
>-|TRBJ1-5|16|TRBD1|TRBV15
CATSGRTGTSNQPQHF
TGTGCCACCAGCGGTAGGACAGGGACTAGCAATCAGCCCCAGCATTTT
>-|TRBJ2-7|13|TRBD1|TRBV11-2
CASSFTGAYEQYF
TGTGCCAGCAGCTTTACAGGGGCCTACGAGCAGTACTTC
>-|TRBJ2-7|17|TRBD2|TRBV6-2/TRBV6-3
CASSPIPGLAGAHEQYF
TGTGCCAGCAGTCCCATTCCGGGACTAGCGGGAGCCCACGAGCAGTACTTC
>-|TRBJ1-2|13|TRBD1|TRBV6-5
CASNPSGQGINTF
TGTGCCAGCAATCCCTCGGGACAGGGCATTAACACCTTC
>-|TRBJ1-2|14|-|TRBV4-1
CASSQDRGNYGYTF
TGCGCCAGCAGCCAAGATAGGGGAAACTATGGCTACACCTTC
>-|TRBJ2-3|16|TRBD2|TRBV7-9
CASTRGLAGGADTQYF
TGTGCCAGCACCCGGGGACTAGCGGGGGGGGCAGATACGCAGTATTTT
>-|TRBJ2-1|15|-|TRBV9
CASSVAIGDYNEQFF
TGTGCCAGCAGCGTAGCTATAGGGGACTACAATGAGCAGTTCTTC
>few|TRBJ1-2|13|TRBD1|TRBV12-3/TRBV12-4
CASSLGTGLGYTF
TGTGCCAGCAGTCTCGGGACAGGGTTGGGCTACACCTTC
>few|TRBJ1-6|13|TRBD1|TRBV19
CASADRLSSPLHF
TGTGCCAGTGCGGACAGGTTAAGTTCACCCCTCCACTTT
>-|TRBJ2-1|15|TRBD2|TRBV11-3
CASSVSGSPYNEQFF
TGTGCCAGCAGCGTAAGCGGGAGCCCCTACAATGAGCAGTTCTTC
>few|TRBJ2-2|18|TRBD1|TRBV6-2/TRBV6-3
CASSYSGTGILNTGELFF
TGTGCCAGCAGTTACTCAGGGACAGGGATTTTGAACACCGGGGAGCTGTTTTTT
>-|TRBJ1-1|14|-|TRBV19
CASSGGGAGTEAFF
TGTGCCAGTAGTGGGGGAGGGGCTGGAACTGAAGCTTTCTTT
>-|TRBJ1-2|16|TRBD1|TRBV25-1
CASSSDTFQGARGYTF
TGTGCCAGCTCCTCGGATACTTTCCAGGGGGCTCGGGGCTACACCTTC
>-|TRBJ2-5|14|-|TRBV11-2
CASSFTGFQETQYF
TGTGCCAGCAGCTTCACAGGGTTTCAGGAGACCCAGTACTTC
>-|TRBJ1-5|13|TRBD1|TRBV10-3
CAIRDREDQPQHF
TGTGCCATCCGGGACAGGGAGGATCAGCCCCAGCATTTT
>-|TRBJ2-3|15|-|TRBV28
CASTEGRGSADTQYF
TGTGCCAGCACCGAAGGTAGAGGGAGCGCAGATACGCAGTATTTT
>-|TRBJ1-2|15|-|TRBV5-4
CASSLGGVPNYGYTF
TGTGCCAGCAGCTTGGGGGGGGTTCCAAACTATGGCTACACCTTC
>-|TRBJ1-1|15|-|TRBV9
CASSVTGTANTEAFF
TGTGCCAGCAGCGTAACAGGGACGGCGAACACTGAAGCTTTCTTT
>-|TRBJ2-3|15|-|TRBV4-2
CASSQDGRGTDTQYF
TGTGCCAGCAGCCAAGACGGCAGGGGCACAGATACGCAGTATTTT
>-|TRBJ1-3|14|-|TRBV19
CASSIGADGNTIYF
TGTGCCAGTAGTATAGGAGCCGATGGAAACACCATATATTTT
>-|TRBJ1-1|16|TRBD1|TRBV11-3
CASSPRQGVMNTEAFF
TGTGCCAGCAGCCCCCGACAGGGGGTAATGAACACTGAAGCTTTCTTT
>-|TRBJ2-3|15|TRBD2|TRBV10-3
CAISGSSGGTDTQYF
TGTGCCATCAGTGGAAGCTCGGGGGGAACAGATACGCAGTATTTT
>-|TRBJ2-2|15|TRBD2|TRBV19
CASSLLAARTGELFF
TGTGCCAGTAGTCTACTAGCGGCCCGAACCGGGGAGCTGTTTTTT
>-|TRBJ2-5|14|TRBD2|TRBV7-2
CASSLFGGEETQYF
TGTGCCAGCAGCTTATTTGGGGGGGAGGAGACCCAGTACTTC
>-|TRBJ1-5|13|TRBD1|TRBV5-1
CASSPGQSQPQHF
TGCGCCAGCAGCCCGGGACAGAGTCAGCCCCAGCATTTT
>-|TRBJ2-5|15|-|TRBV5-6
CASSSHSGLQETQYF
TGTGCCAGCAGCTCCCATTCAGGTCTCCAAGAGACCCAGTACTTC
>-|TRBJ1-5|15|-|TRBV6-6
CASSYRQGWNQPQHF
TGTGCCAGCAGTTACAGGCAGGGATGGAATCAGCCCCAGCATTTT
>-|TRBJ2-7|13|TRBD1|TRBV6-5
CASRPGQVYEQYF
TGTGCCAGCAGGCCCGGACAGGTATACGAGCAGTACTTC
>-|TRBJ2-1|16|TRBD1|TRBV2
CASSVRTGRTYNEQFF
TGTGCCAGCAGTGTGAGGACAGGGAGGACCTACAATGAGCAGTTCTTC
>-|TRBJ1-2|12|-|TRBV6-5
CASSSPDYGYTF
TGTGCCAGCAGTTCCCCGGACTATGGCTACACCTTC
>once|TRBJ2-7|13|-|TRBV6-1
CASSEFPSYEQYF
TGTGCCAGCAGTGAGTTTCCGAGCTACGAGCAGTACTTC
>-|TRBJ1-1|14|-|TRBV9
CASSVEGVNTEAFF
TGTGCCAGCAGCGTAGAAGGGGTGAACACTGAAGCTTTCTTT
>-|TRBJ2-5|15|-|TRBV18
CASSPPTGSRETQYF
TGTGCCAGCTCACCACCGACAGGAAGTAGGGAGACCCAGTACTTC
>once|TRBJ2-5|14|-|TRBV5-4
CASSPQVDQETQYF
TGTGCCAGCAGCCCACAGGTAGATCAAGAGACCCAGTACTTC